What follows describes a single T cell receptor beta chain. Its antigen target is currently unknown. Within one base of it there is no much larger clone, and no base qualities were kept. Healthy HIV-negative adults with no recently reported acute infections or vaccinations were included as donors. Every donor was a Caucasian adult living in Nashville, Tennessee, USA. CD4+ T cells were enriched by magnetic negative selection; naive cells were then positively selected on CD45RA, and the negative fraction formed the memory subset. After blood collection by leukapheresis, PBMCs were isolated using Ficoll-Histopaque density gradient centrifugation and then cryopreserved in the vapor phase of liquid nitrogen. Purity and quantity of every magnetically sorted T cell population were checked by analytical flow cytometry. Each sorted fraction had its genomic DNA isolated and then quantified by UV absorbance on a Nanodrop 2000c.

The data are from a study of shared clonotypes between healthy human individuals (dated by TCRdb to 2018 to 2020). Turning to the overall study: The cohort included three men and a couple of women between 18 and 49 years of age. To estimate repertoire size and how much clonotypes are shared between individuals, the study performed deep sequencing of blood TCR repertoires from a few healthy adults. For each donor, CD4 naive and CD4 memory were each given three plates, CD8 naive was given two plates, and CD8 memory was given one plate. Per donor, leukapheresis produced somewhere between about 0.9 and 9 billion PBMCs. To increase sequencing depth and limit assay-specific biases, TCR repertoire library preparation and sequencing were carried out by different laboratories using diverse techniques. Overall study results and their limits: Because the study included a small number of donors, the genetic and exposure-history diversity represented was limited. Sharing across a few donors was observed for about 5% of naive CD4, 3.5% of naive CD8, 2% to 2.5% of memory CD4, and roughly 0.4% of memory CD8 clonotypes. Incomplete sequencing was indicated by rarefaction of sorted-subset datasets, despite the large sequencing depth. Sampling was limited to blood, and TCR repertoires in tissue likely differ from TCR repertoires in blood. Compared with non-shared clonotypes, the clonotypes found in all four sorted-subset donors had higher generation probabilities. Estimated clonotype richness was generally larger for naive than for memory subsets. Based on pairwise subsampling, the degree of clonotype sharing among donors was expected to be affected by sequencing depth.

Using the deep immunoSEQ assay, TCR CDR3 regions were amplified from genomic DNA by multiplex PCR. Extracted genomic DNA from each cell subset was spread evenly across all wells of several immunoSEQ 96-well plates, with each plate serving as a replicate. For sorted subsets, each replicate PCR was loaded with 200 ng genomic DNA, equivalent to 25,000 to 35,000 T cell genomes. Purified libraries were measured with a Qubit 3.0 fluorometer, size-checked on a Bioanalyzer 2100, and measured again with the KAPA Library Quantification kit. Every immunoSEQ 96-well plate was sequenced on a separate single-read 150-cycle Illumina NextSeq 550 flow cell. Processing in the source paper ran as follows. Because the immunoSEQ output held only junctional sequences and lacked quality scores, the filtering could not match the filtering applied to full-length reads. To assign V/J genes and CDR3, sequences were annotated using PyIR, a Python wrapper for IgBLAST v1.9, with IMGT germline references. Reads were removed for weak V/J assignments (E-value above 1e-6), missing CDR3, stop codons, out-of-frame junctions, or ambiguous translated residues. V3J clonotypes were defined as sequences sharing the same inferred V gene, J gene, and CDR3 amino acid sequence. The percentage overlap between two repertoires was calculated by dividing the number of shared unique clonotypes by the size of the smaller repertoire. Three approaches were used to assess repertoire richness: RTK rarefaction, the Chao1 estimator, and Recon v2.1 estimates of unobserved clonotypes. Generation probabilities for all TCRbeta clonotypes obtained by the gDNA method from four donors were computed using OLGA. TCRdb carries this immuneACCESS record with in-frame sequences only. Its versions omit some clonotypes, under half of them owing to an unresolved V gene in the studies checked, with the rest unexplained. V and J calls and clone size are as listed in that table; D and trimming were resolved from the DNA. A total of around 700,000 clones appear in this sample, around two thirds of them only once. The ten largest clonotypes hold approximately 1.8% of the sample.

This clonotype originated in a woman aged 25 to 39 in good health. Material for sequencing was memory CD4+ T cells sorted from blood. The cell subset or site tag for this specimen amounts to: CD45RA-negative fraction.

The CDR3 reads as follows: CASSEQPNTGELFF. The sequence in DNA is TGTGCCAGCAGTGAACAGCCGAACACCGGGGAGCTGTTTTTT. This sequence uses TRBV6-1 and TRBJ2-2; the D gene remains uncertain. From its cysteine to its phenylalanine, the CDR3 spans 14 amino acids. Of all the DNA, just the CDR3 is kept, 42 bases in frame from base 1. Trimming takes 2 bases from V and 0 bases from J, and the germline ends sit 4 bases apart. CDR1 MNHNS and CDR2 SASEGT were looked up in the germline V gene.